This T cell receptor (beta chain) was obtained from a study of T cells in Graves' hyperthyroidism and ophthalmopathy. Study-level results: Ophthalmopathy, as predicted by the model, came a median 6.5 months after the prediction. Most clonotypes that expanded in the thyroid above 0.001 also showed up in blood.

Uncontrolled infection, other autoimmune disease, pregnancy or lactation excluded patients. Germline-derived CDR1 and CDR2 are MNHEY and SVGEGT. The V and J ends lost 5 bases and 6 bases, in that order; junction bases with no gene match: 6. The CDR3 is 13 residues long. Amplification of TCR beta CDR3 regions used RNA as the template. The TCR CDR3 was amplified in a first-round RT-PCR using the HTBI primer set. TCRdb independently ran MiXCR on the multiplex PCR reads; one entry per CDR3 protein. This sample has some 270,000 distinct CDR3 sequences, with approximately 23% found just once. This clonotype was recorded a few times. Its specificity is unknown.

This TCR came from a woman aged 40 to 50 with Graves' ophthalmopathy. This sequence joins TRBV6-2 or TRBV6-3 and TRBJ1-2; 7 positions match TRBD1. The sequenced sample consisted of blood. Here the CDR3 DNA reads TGTGCCAGCAGTGCGACAGGGTCGGATGGCTACACCTTC. This encodes CASSATGSDGYTF.